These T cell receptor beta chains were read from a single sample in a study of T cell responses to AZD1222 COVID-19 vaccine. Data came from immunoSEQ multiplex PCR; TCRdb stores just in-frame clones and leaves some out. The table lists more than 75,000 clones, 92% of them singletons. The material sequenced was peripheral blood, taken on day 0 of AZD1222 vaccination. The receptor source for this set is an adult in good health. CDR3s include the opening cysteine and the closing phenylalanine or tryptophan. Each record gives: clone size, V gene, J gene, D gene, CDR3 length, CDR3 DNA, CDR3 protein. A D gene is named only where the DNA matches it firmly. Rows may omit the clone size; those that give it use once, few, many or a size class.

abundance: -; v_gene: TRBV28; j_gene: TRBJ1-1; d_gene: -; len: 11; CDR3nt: TGTGCCAGCAGTTTAGGGACTGAAGCTTTCTTT; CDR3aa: CASSLGTEAFF
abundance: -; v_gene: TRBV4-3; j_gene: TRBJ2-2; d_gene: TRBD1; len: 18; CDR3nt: TGCGCCAGCAGCCAGGGGGACAGGGCTAAGCGCTACACCGGGGAGCTGTTTTTT; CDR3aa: CASSQGDRAKRYTGELFF
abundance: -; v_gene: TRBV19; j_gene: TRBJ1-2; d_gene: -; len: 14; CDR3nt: TGTGCCAGTAGTCGGGACACCTATAACTATGGCTACACCTTC; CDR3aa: CASSRDTYNYGYTF
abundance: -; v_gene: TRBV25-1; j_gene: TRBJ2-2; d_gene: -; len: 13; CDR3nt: TGTGCCAGCAGTGAATTGTGGACCGGGGAGCTGTTTTTT; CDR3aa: CASSELWTGELFF
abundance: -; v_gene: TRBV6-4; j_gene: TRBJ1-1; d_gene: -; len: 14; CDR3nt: TGTGCCAGCAGCACTATACCCCGGTCCACTGAAGCTTTCTTT; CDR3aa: CASSTIPRSTEAFF
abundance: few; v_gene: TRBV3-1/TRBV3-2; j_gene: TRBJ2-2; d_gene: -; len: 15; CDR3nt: TGTGCCAGCAGCCAAGCGGGCAGGCAGACCGGGGAGCTGTTTTTT; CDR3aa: CASSQAGRQTGELFF
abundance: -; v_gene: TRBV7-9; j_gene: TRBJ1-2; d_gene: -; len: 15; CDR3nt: TGTGCCAGCAGCTTCCTGGGCGAGGGAGCCTATGGCTACACCTTC; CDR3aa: CASSFLGEGAYGYTF
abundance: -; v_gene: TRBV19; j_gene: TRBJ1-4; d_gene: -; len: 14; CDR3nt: TGTGCCAGTAGTATTGGAGGGGCTAATGAAAAACTGTTTTTT; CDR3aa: CASSIGGANEKLFF
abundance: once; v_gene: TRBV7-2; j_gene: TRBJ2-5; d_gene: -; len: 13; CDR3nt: TGTGCCAGCAGCCGTGGGAGAGAGGAGACCCAGTACTTC; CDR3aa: CASSRGREETQYF
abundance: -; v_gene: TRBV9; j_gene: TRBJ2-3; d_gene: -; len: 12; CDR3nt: TGTGCCAGCAGCCGCAGCACAGATACGCAGTATTTT; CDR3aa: CASSRSTDTQYF
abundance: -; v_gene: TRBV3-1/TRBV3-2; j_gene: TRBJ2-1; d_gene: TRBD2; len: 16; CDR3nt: TGTGCCAGCAGCCAAGGTGGGACTAGCGGCTACAATGAGCAGTTCTTC; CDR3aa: CASSQGGTSGYNEQFF
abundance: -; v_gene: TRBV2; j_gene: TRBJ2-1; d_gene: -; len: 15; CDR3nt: TGTGCCAGCAGCCCTGACAGGAGCTCCTACAATGAGCAGTTCTTC; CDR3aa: CASSPDRSSYNEQFF
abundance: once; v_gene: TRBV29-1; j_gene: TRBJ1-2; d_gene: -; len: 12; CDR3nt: TGCAGCGTGTGGGCGGTTAACTATGGCTACACCTTC; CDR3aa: CSVWAVNYGYTF
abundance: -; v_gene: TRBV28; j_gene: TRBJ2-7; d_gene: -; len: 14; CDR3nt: TGTGCCAGCAGACTCGCCGGGAAATCCTACGAGCAGTACTTC; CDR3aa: CASRLAGKSYEQYF
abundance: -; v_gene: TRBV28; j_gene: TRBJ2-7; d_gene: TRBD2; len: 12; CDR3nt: TGTGCCACCGGGAGGGCCGCCTACGAGCAGTACTTC; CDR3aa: CATGRAAYEQYF
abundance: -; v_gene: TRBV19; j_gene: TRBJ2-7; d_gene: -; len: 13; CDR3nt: TGTGCCAGTAGTCGGGTAGCCACATACGAGCAGTACTTC; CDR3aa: CASSRVATYEQYF
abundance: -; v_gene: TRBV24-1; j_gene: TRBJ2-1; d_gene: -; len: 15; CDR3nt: TGTGCCACCAGTGATTTGGGGAGATCGAACAATGAGCAGTTCTTC; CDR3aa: CATSDLGRSNNEQFF
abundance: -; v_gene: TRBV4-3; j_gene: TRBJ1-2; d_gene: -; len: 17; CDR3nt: TGCGCCAGCAGCCAAGATCCCGGGGCGGGGCAGAACTATGGCTACACCTTC; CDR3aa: CASSQDPGAGQNYGYTF
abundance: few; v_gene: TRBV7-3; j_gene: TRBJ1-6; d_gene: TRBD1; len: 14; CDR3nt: TGTGCCAGCAGCAAGGGACAGTATAATTCACCCCTCCACTTT; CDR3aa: CASSKGQYNSPLHF
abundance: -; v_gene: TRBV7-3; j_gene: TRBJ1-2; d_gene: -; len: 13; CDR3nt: TGTGCCAGCAGTGCTGACTCTAACTATGGCTACACCTTC; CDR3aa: CASSADSNYGYTF
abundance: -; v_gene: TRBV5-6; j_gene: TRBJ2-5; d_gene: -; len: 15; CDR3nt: TGTGCCAGCAACTTGGGATACGTTACCCAAGAGACCCAGTACTTC; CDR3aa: CASNLGYVTQETQYF
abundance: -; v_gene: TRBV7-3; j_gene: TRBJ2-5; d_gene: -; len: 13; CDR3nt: TGTGCCAGCAGCTTACGGGAAAAAGAGACCCAGTACTTC; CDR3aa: CASSLREKETQYF